The 17 T cell receptor beta chains reported below all come from one sample, sequenced in a study of regulatory T cells in long-lasting Graves disease. Through Arm-PCR of CDR3 regions and iRepertoire HTBI primers, TCR beta libraries were built. MiXCR was run by TCRdb on the multiplex PCR reads, yielding one entry per CDR3 protein. The table has more than 300,000 distinct CDR3 sequences, about 12% seen once. Time point defined: newly diagnosed GD, antithyroid drugs for less than 3 months. Following extraction of RNA from PBMCs, that RNA was used to make the TCR library. This sample also belongs to another study, concerning T cells in Graves' hyperthyroidism and ophthalmopathy.

This specimen was peripheral blood mononuclear cells (PBMCs), taken at new diagnosis, from a patient treated with antithyroid drugs. These receptors were obtained from a woman aged 18-29 years with Graves disease.

This clonotype has just a few counts. The V and J genes are TRBV19 and TRBJ2-7; 8 bases match TRBD1. The CDR3 runs to 13 residues. CDR1 and CDR2 (germline): LNHDA, SQIVND (reference sequence). Trimming took 3 bases from V and 6 from J; bases not matched to a gene: 4. CDR3 coding DNA: TGTGCCAGTAGTATGGACAGGGCGGGCGAGCAGTACGTC. Protein: CASSMDRAGEQYV.

This clonotype was counted ten times or more. The CDR3 loop reads CASRARHEGLYNEQFF. The CDR3 bases are TGTGCCAGCAGGGCCCGCCACGAGGGTCTCTACAATGAGCAGTTCTTC. The rearrangement uses TRBV6-1 and TRBJ2-1; D is perhaps TRBD2 (5 bases). Germline loops: CDR1 MNHNS, CDR2 SASEGT. The germline V and J ends were trimmed by 6 bases and 3 bases, with 18 bases remaining between them. There are 16 residues in the CDR3.

The table lists this clonotype with many counts. This chain uses TRBV7-2 with TRBJ2-1; 10 bases map to TRBD2. The ends lost 5 bases at V and 9 bases at J; junction bases unmatched: 10. Germline CDR1 reads SGHTA; CDR2 reads FQGNSA. The CDR3 loop spans 15 amino acids. The CDR3 here is CASSPRGLAGVEQFF. CDR3 nucleotide sequence: TGTGCCAGCAGCCCAAGGGGGCTAGCGGGAGTTGAGCAGTTCTTC.

In its sample, this clonotype was seen a few times. The chain recombines TRBV4-3 with TRBJ2-1, with unresolved D. The V and J ends lost 2 bases and 8 bases respectively, with 19 bases between them. Germline CDR1 and CDR2: LGHNA and YSLEER. CDR3 length: 16 residues. In nucleotides, the CDR3 is TGCGCCAGCAGCCAATGGCTAGTGGCACCGGCGGATGAGCAGTTCTTC. It is translated as CASSQWLVAPADEQFF.

In this sample, this clonotype turned up many times. The J gene is TRBJ2-7, the V gene TRBV20-1; D perhaps matches TRBD2 (5 bases). CDR1 is DFQATT and CDR2 is SNEGSKA in the germline V gene (reference sequence). The V gene lost 6 bases and the J gene lost 2 bases, with 17 bases spanning the gap. CDR3 size: 14 residues. CDR3 nucleotide sequence: TGCAGTGCCAGCGGAGCCCCTAGTACCTACGAGCAGTACTTC. Residues: CSASGAPSTYEQYF.

This clonotype was seen ten or more times. This chain joins TRBV7-2 and TRBJ1-1; maybe TRBD1 (5 bases). V was pared by 5 bases and J by 1 base, with 17 bases between. This CDR3 has 16 amino acids. The germline V gene encodes CDR1 SGHTA and CDR2 FQGNSA. The CDR3 sequence: CASSHQGWGGNTEAFF. The CDR3 DNA reads as TGTGCCAGCAGCCATCAGGGCTGGGGAGGGAACACTGAAGCTTTCTTT. The variable domain in full, completed from reference TRBV7-2 and TRBJ1-1, reads GAGVSQSPSNKVTEKGKDVELRCDPISGHTALYWYRQSLGQGLEFLIYFQGNSAPDKSGLPSDRFSAERTGGSVSTLTIQRTQQEDSAVYLCASSHQGWGGNTEAFFGQGTRLTVV.

V usage is TRBV11-2 and J usage is TRBJ2-5; D may be TRBD1 (5 bases). Germline CDR1 and CDR2: SGHAT and FQNNGV. This CDR3 has 16 residues. Trimming cost V 2 bases and J 1 base, with 14 bases left between them. The CDR3 DNA follows: TGTGCCAGCAGCTTATTTGGTTGGGGCAGCCAAGAGACCCAGTACTTC. Protein sequence: CASSLFGWGSQETQYF. The full variable domain, in which reference TRBV11-2 and TRBJ2-5 provide the parts outside the CDR3, is EAGVAQSPRYKIIEKRQSVAFWCNPISGHATLYWYQQILGQGPKLLIQFQNNGVVDDSQLPKDRFSAERLKGVDSTLKIQPAKLEDSAVYLCASSLFGWGSQETQYFGPGTRLLVL.

The chain employs TRBV6-2 or TRBV6-3 and TRBJ1-3; no firm D call. Between the trimmed V and J ends, which lost 8 bases and 0 bases, there was a span of 11 bases. From germline, CDR1 is MNHEY and CDR2 SVGEGT. This CDR3 has 14 amino acids. The DNA for the CDR3 is TGTGCCAGCTGCCCCGAGCTCTCTGGAAACACCATATATTTT. As protein: CASCPELSGNTIYF.

CDR3 protein: CASSPRGGAHAYEQYF. The CDR3 DNA is TGTGCCAGCAGCCCGAGAGGGGGTGCGCATGCCTACGAGCAGTACTTC. The V gene is TRBV5-4, the J gene TRBJ2-7, with D possibly matching TRBD1 (6 bases). The CDR3 extends over 16 amino acids. The germline V gene has CDR1 SGHNT and CDR2 YYREEE (reference sequence). The V gene lost 4 bases and the J gene lost 2 bases, with 19 bases spanning the gap.

This clonotype was observed at least ten times. CDR3 bases: TGTGCCAGCCATGGTTTAGCGCACACAGATACGCAGTATTTT. It yields the protein CASHGLAHTDTQYF. The chain uses TRBV28 and TRBJ2-3; possibly TRBD2 for D (5 bases). CDR1 is MDHEN, CDR2 SYDVKM, per germline. Trimming cost V 8 bases and J 2 bases, with 14 bases left between them. The CDR3 spans 14 residues.

The chain couples TRBV10-2 to TRBJ2-5; no clear D gene. V was cut by 5 bases and J by 7 bases, with 11 bases left in between. The CDR3 has 12 amino acids. Germline lookup yields CDR1 WSHSY and CDR2 SAAADI. CDR3 protein: CASSSTYGTQYF. The CDR3 DNA follows: TGCGCCAGCAGTAGCACCTATGGGACCCAGTACTTC.

This clonotype was seen ten or more times. The chain combines TRBV27 with TRBJ1-3, with D unresolved. The germline CDR1 and CDR2 sequences are MNHEY and SMNVEV (reference sequence). V lost 3 bases and J 0 bases, leaving 9 bases between the germline ends. There are 15 residues in the CDR3. The CDR3 region is CASSFAFGSGNTIYF. CDR3 coding DNA: TGTGCCAGCAGTTTCGCATTCGGCTCTGGAAACACCATATATTTT.

The sample holds many counts of this clonotype. The gene calls are TRBV7-9 and TRBJ2-2; 7 bases agree with TRBD1. Trimming cost V 2 bases and J 6 bases; bases outside gene matches: 3. Germline V gene lookup returns CDR1 SEHNR and CDR2 FQNEAQ (reference sequence). The CDR3 is made up of 14 amino acids. CDR3 in amino acids: CASSLRQGAGELFF. The CDR3 region has the DNA TGTGCCAGCAGCTTACGACAGGGTGCCGGGGAGCTGTTTTTT.

This clonotype was observed a handful of times. V is TRBV7-3 and J is TRBJ2-1, with 9 bases lining up with TRBD2. V shed 5 bases and J 1 base; nucleotides not matched to a gene: 6. Per the germline V gene, CDR1 is SGHTA and CDR2 is FQGTGA. This CDR3 has 16 amino acids. CDR3 region: CASSLEAGGSYNEQFF. The CDR3 nucleotides read TGTGCCAGCAGCCTAGAAGCGGGAGGATCCTACAATGAGCAGTTCTTC.

This clonotype was counted ten times or more. The chain couples TRBV20-1 to TRBJ1-1; D may be TRBD1 (5 bases). Trimming stripped 6 bases from V and 2 bases from J, with 13 bases between. The germline V gene encodes CDR1 DFQATT and CDR2 SNEGSKA (reference sequence). CDR3 length equals 13 residues. For the CDR3, the DNA is TGCAGTGCCGATCGACAGACAAACACTGAAGCTTTCTTT. Translation: CSADRQTNTEAFF.

Comment on this clonotype: Given a much more abundant clone one base away, this may be a read error. V usage is TRBV20-1 and J usage is TRBJ2-7; no clear D. CDR1 and CDR2 from the germline V gene are DFQATT and SNEGSKA (reference sequence). This CDR3 region has 13 residues. Trimming took 6 bases from V and 7 from J, leaving 19 bases between them. The chain's CDR3 is CSAGVRTYNEQYF. DNA for the CDR3: TGCAGTGCCGGCGTGAGAACCTACAATGAGCAGTACTTC.

This clonotype came up many times. This rearrangement joins TRBV12-3 or TRBV12-4 to TRBJ2-5; 7 bases fit TRBD2. V shed 6 bases and J 4 bases; nucleotides not matched to a gene: 8. The CDR3 loop spans 14 amino acids. The DNA for the CDR3 is TGTGCCAGCAGCACTAGCGTAGGGAGAGAGACCCAGTACTTC. As protein: CASSTSVGRETQYF.